This section outlines one T cell receptor (beta chain) sequence together with its context. The germline CDR1 and CDR2 sequences are DFQATT and SNEGSKA (reference sequence). The CDR3 covers 17 residues. Losses at the gene ends were 2 bases for V and 4 bases for J; bases not matched to a gene: 16. Reverse transcription of about 0.5 to 1 ug RNA was carried out with random hexamers. Amplification of TCR beta CDR3 spanned 54 Vbeta and 13 Jbeta via immunoSEQ multiplex PCR. MiXCR was run by TCRdb on the immunoSEQ multiplex PCR reads, yielding one entry per CDR3 protein. Among 69,000 or so distinct CDR3 sequences listed, just under 95% were seen once. The entry originates in a study of CD8 T cells in Susac syndrome.

The receptor's source is a human donor with multiple sclerosis. V is TRBV20-1 and J is TRBJ2-5; 7 nucleotides align to TRBD2. Sample: CD8+ T cells from PBMCs. CDR3 nucleotides: TGCAGTGCTAGAAGGCGAGCGGGGAAGGGAGGAGGAGAGACCCAGTACTTC. Translated, it gives CSARRRAGKGGGETQYF.